The T cell receptor beta chain under discussion was sequenced for a study of T cell therapy after organ transplantation. Study-level findings and limits: Endogenous clonotypes not in therapy products appeared after therapy alongside transferred ones. Lower pretherapy CD8 clonality went with larger post-therapy fold change. Concurrent antirejection and antiviral drugs remain unassessed confounders.

Time point indicated: 20-29 weeks after completion of therapy. Points on this clone: What it recognizes is unknown.

Trimming took 4 bases from V and 4 from J, leaving 10 bases between them. Looked up from germline, CDR1 is MNHEY and CDR2 is SVGAGI. This CDR3 region has 13 residues. TCRdb keeps only in-frame clones here, not all; method: immunoSEQ multiplex PCR. The sample includes 15,000 to 20,000 clones, 85% of them seen just once. The rearrangement uses TRBV6-5 and TRBJ2-5; D may match TRBD1 or TRBD2 (5 bases each). This TCR was recovered from a human patient who had received a solid organ transplant and had CMV disease. Some T cells may have come from the graft donor. The material sequenced was CD8+ T cells from blood, taken after autologous CMV-specific T cell therapy. CDR3 coding DNA: TGTGCCAGCAGTTTTTTTGGGGGAGAGACCCAGTACTTC. It yields the protein CASSFFGGETQYF.